This T cell receptor (beta chain) was identified during a study of patients and donors after allogeneic stem cell transplantation. TCRdb reprocessed the RT-PCR reads with MiXCR, giving one entry per CDR3 protein. Of approximately 170,000 distinct CDR3 sequences listed, around 30% are singletons. The sequencing sample was made of blood, either unsorted or a sorted T cell fraction (not recorded which). The clonotype originates from a human donor who was either an allogeneic HSCT recipient or a stem cell or donor lymphocyte infusion donor (not recorded which). It is not recorded whose cells these are; they may come from a transplant donor.

The CDR3 DNA reads as TGCAGTGCTACGGGTCGGAACTACGAGCAGTACTTC. This codes for CSATGRNYEQYF. The chain recombines TRBV20-1 with TRBJ2-7; no reliable D call. The CDR3 contains 12 residues. The germline V gene has CDR1 DFQATT and CDR2 SNEGSKA (reference sequence). Trimming removed 4 bases from V and 3 bases from J, with 10 bases in between.